The rows below give T cell receptor beta chains drawn from one sample of a study of shared T cell receptors in the human thymus. Some clones are missing from TCRdb's copy, which holds only in-frame ones; the method was immunoSEQ multiplex PCR. This sample yields approximately 660,000 clones, of which roughly 90% are seen a single time; over 0.008% belongs to the top ten. This same sample was also part of a study on human thymus T cells.

The sequenced sample was thymocytes. Every receptor here comes from a boy younger than two with a congenital heart defect. The CDR3 runs from the conserved cysteine through the conserved F or W. The D gene is left open where the match is weak. Rows may omit the clone size; those that give it use once, few, many or a size class.

abundance: .; j_gene: TRBJ2-5; v_gene: TRBV7-9; d_gene: TRBD1; CDR3aa: CASLGDSQETQYF; CDR3nt: TGTGCCAGCCTAGGGGACAGCCAAGAGACCCAGTACTTC
abundance: .; j_gene: TRBJ2-7; v_gene: TRBV5-1; d_gene: TRBD1; CDR3aa: CASSSPGQLEQYF; CDR3nt: TGCGCCAGCAGCTCACCGGGACAGTTAGAGCAGTACTTC
abundance: .; j_gene: TRBJ1-5; v_gene: TRBV7-9; d_gene: .; CDR3aa: CASSRDSNQPQHF; CDR3nt: TGTGCCAGCAGTCGGGATAGCAATCAGCCCCAGCATTTT
abundance: .; j_gene: TRBJ2-7; v_gene: TRBV28; d_gene: .; CDR3aa: CASNDSLAGYRDYEQYF; CDR3nt: TGTGCCAGCAACGACTCGTTGGCAGGGTACAGAGATTACGAGCAGTACTTC
abundance: once; j_gene: TRBJ2-1; v_gene: TRBV5-1; d_gene: TRBD2; CDR3aa: CASSTRLAGGYNEQFF; CDR3nt: TGCGCCAGCAGCACCCGACTAGCGGGAGGATACAATGAGCAGTTCTTC
abundance: .; j_gene: TRBJ1-2; v_gene: TRBV27; d_gene: TRBD1; CDR3aa: CASSLDGGTGGFGGGYTF; CDR3nt: TGTGCCAGCAGTTTAGACGGGGGGACAGGGGGGTTCGGGGGCGGCTACACCTTC
abundance: .; j_gene: TRBJ1-3; v_gene: TRBV18; d_gene: .; CDR3aa: CASSPDPVPGEWMGGNTIYF; CDR3nt: TGTGCCAGCTCACCAGACCCCGTTCCAGGGGAGTGGATGGGAGGAAACACCATATATTTT
abundance: .; j_gene: TRBJ2-7; v_gene: TRBV27; d_gene: TRBD1; CDR3aa: CASSFSGQFYEQYF; CDR3nt: TGTGCCAGCAGTTTCTCGGGACAGTTCTACGAGCAGTACTTC
abundance: .; j_gene: TRBJ2-1; v_gene: TRBV5-4; d_gene: TRBD2; CDR3aa: CASSAGLAGEPFF; CDR3nt: TGTGCCAGCAGCGCGGGACTAGCGGGAGAACCGTTCTTC
abundance: .; j_gene: TRBJ2-1; v_gene: TRBV25-1; d_gene: TRBD2; CDR3aa: CASSDSRTSGSSYNEQFF; CDR3nt: TGTGCCAGCAGTGACTCCAGGACTAGCGGGAGCTCCTACAATGAGCAGTTCTTC
abundance: .; j_gene: TRBJ1-1; v_gene: TRBV6-5; d_gene: TRBD1; CDR3aa: CASNWTGGDTEAFF; CDR3nt: TGTGCCAGCAATTGGACAGGGGGGGATACTGAAGCTTTCTTT
abundance: .; j_gene: TRBJ2-3; v_gene: TRBV4-3; d_gene: .; CDR3aa: CASSQECAGPDSTDTQYF; CDR3nt: TGCGCCAGCAGCCAAGAGTGTGCAGGGCCAGATAGCACAGATACGCAGTATTTT
abundance: .; j_gene: TRBJ1-1; v_gene: TRBV6-1; d_gene: .; CDR3aa: CASSTGPEAFF; CDR3nt: TGTGCCAGCTCGACGGGTCCTGAAGCTTTCTTT
abundance: .; j_gene: TRBJ2-3; v_gene: TRBV2; d_gene: .; CDR3aa: CASSAVDTQYF; CDR3nt: TGTGCCAGCAGTGCGGTAGATACGCAGTATTTT
abundance: .; j_gene: TRBJ2-1; v_gene: TRBV27; d_gene: .; CDR3aa: CASSFPYRTYNEQFF; CDR3nt: TGTGCCAGCAGTTTCCCCTATCGCACCTACAATGAGCAGTTCTTC
abundance: .; j_gene: TRBJ2-3; v_gene: TRBV5-1; d_gene: TRBD2; CDR3aa: CASSPSAGSGREGTDTQYF; CDR3nt: TGCGCCAGCAGCCCCTCCGCGGGTAGCGGGAGGGAAGGCACAGATACGCAGTATTTT
abundance: .; j_gene: TRBJ2-1; v_gene: TRBV25-1; d_gene: .; CDR3aa: CASSETGQNEQFF; CDR3nt: TGTGCCAGCAGTGAAACAGGGCAGAATGAGCAGTTCTTC
abundance: .; j_gene: TRBJ2-5; v_gene: TRBV27; d_gene: TRBD2; CDR3aa: CASSPPRGIAGEEETQYF; CDR3nt: TGTGCCAGCAGTCCTCCCCGGGGAATAGCGGGAGAGGAGGAGACCCAGTACTTC
abundance: .; j_gene: TRBJ2-3; v_gene: TRBV4-1; d_gene: .; CDR3aa: CASSRPGDTQYF; CDR3nt: TGCGCCAGCAGCCGCCCCGGGGATACGCAGTATTTT
abundance: once; j_gene: TRBJ2-7; v_gene: TRBV27; d_gene: TRBD1; CDR3aa: CASSFRATGQNEQYF; CDR3nt: TGTGCCAGCAGTTTTCGCGCGACAGGGCAAAACGAGCAGTACTTC
abundance: .; j_gene: TRBJ1-2; v_gene: TRBV6-1; d_gene: TRBD1; CDR3aa: CASSEAGTGGWPNYGYTF; CDR3nt: TGTGCCAGCAGTGAAGCGGGGACAGGGGGCTGGCCTAACTATGGCTACACCTTC